The rows below give T cell receptor beta chains drawn from one sample of a study of blood T cell repertoires in COVID-19. Only in-frame clones appear in the TCRdb table, and some are missing; sequencing was by immunoSEQ multiplex PCR. The sample yields under 95,000 clones, over 65% seen once. The specimen was peripheral blood. Every receptor here comes from a man in his fifties with active or convalescent COVID-19. Each CDR3 is given with its conserved first and last residue. D genes are given only for firm matches. Clone size is shown for a subset of rows, as once, few, many or a class of expanded clone.

>.|TRBJ2-7|TRBV11-1|few
CASSRDTSYEQYF
TGTGCCAGCAGTCGGGACACCTCCTACGAGCAGTACTTC
>.|TRBJ1-1|TRBV2|.
CASSPDSSNTEAFF
TGTGCCAGCAGCCCGGACAGTTCGAACACTGAAGCTTTCTTT
>TRBD2|TRBJ2-7|TRBV6-5|.
CASSYSSLAGGHEQYF
TGTGCCAGCAGTTACTCGAGTCTAGCGGGGGGCCACGAGCAGTACTTC
>.|TRBJ1-6|TRBV5-1|.
CASSLITYYNSPLHF
TGCGCCAGCAGCTTGATAACATACTATAATTCACCCCTCCACTTT
>.|TRBJ1-2|TRBV30|.
CAWSVGGGYTF
TGTGCCTGGAGTGTAGGGGGAGGCTACACCTTC
>.|TRBJ1-3|TRBV7-2|.
CASSLARPSGNTIYF
TGTGCCAGCAGCTTAGCTCGCCCGAGTGGAAACACCATATATTTT
>TRBD1|TRBJ2-5|TRBV12-5|.
CASGLGQGNQETQYF
TGTGCTAGTGGTTTGGGACAGGGGAACCAAGAGACCCAGTACTTC
>.|TRBJ1-2|TRBV28|.
CASSLPDSYYGYTF
TGTGCCAGCAGTTTACCCGACAGCTACTATGGCTACACCTTC
>TRBD1|TRBJ1-1|TRBV4-1|few
CASSQGLVTGARADTEAFF
TGCGCCAGCAGCCAAGGCTTAGTCACAGGGGCCAGGGCGGACACTGAAGCTTTCTTT
>TRBD1|TRBJ1-2|TRBV19|once
CASSTMGTVALKGGYTF
TGTGCCAGTAGTACCATGGGGACAGTGGCCCTGAAAGGAGGCTACACCTTC
>TRBD2|TRBJ2-3|TRBV7-3|.
CASSLQRGVSDTQYF
TGTGCCAGCAGCTTACAGCGGGGGGTTTCAGATACGCAGTATTTT
>TRBD1|TRBJ2-3|TRBV3-1/TRBV3-2|.
CASSQVRGQGEDTQYF
TGTGCCAGCAGCCAAGTCCGGGGACAGGGGGAAGATACGCAGTATTTT
>TRBD2|TRBJ2-2|TRBV27|few
CASRAGTNTGELFF
TGTGCCAGCAGAGCGGGGACGAACACCGGGGAGCTGTTTTTT
>.|TRBJ2-5|TRBV11-2|.
CASSPLETQYF
TGTGCCAGCAGCCCCCTAGAGACCCAGTACTTC
>TRBD1|TRBJ2-2|TRBV5-6|.
CASSFNRGTGELFF
TGTGCCAGCAGCTTCAACAGGGGGACCGGGGAGCTGTTTTTT
>.|TRBJ2-1|TRBV3-1/TRBV3-2|.
CASSQGAGFGVGEQFF
TGTGCCAGCAGCCAAGGGGCCGGATTCGGTGTAGGCGAGCAGTTCTTC
>TRBD1|TRBJ2-1|TRBV18|.
CASSPLTGELGSYNEQFF
TGTGCCAGCTCACCATTGACAGGGGAATTGGGCTCCTACAATGAGCAGTTCTTC
>TRBD1|TRBJ1-6|TRBV25-1|.
CASSDQGQGAKSPLHF
TGTGCCAGCAGTGACCAAGGACAGGGCGCGAAATCACCCCTCCACTTT
>.|TRBJ2-1|TRBV11-2|.
CASSGGLYNEQFF
TGTGCCAGCAGCGGCGGACTCTACAATGAGCAGTTCTTC
>TRBD1|TRBJ1-1|TRBV30|.
CAWSVRTGGRTEAFF
TGTGCCTGGAGTGTTAGGACAGGGGGCAGGACTGAAGCTTTCTTT
>TRBD2|TRBJ2-2|TRBV19|.
CASSRSGMNTGELFF
TGTGCCAGTAGTAGGAGCGGGATGAACACCGGGGAGCTGTTTTTT
>TRBD1|TRBJ1-6|TRBV5-4|.
CASSLASGGAGSPLHF
TGTGCCAGCAGCTTGGCTTCAGGGGGCGCGGGGTCACCCCTCCACTTT